These 29 T cell receptor beta chains originate from one sample sequenced in a study of T cells in Graves' hyperthyroidism and ophthalmopathy. The TCR beta CDR3 regions underwent amplification using RNA transcripts as the source. HTBI primers were employed in a first-round RT-PCR of the TCR CDR3. One entry per CDR3 protein results from TCRdb running MiXCR on the multiplex PCR reads. The sample contains approximately 620,000 distinct CDR3 sequences, 14% of which appear only once. Sequencing was carried out using blood. Every receptor here comes from a woman aged 25 to 39 with Graves' hyperthyroidism that later progressed to Graves' ophthalmopathy.

In its sample, this clonotype was seen many times. The chain joins TRBV12-3 or TRBV12-4 to TRBJ1-1; 7 bases map to TRBD1. The CDR3 spans 11 residues. Trimming cost V 7 bases and J 6 bases; bases outside gene matches: 2. The CDR3 DNA reads as TGTGCCAGCAAGGGGGCGGCTGAAGCTTTCTTT. Its translation: CASKGAAEAFF.

V and J are TRBV10-3 and TRBJ1-1; the D gene is possibly TRBD1 (6 bases). The CDR3 consists of 13 residues. In germline, CDR1 is ENHRY, CDR2 SYGVKD. Trimming removed 6 bases from V and 3 bases from J, with 11 bases in between. The DNA for the CDR3 is TGTGCCATCAGGGACAGACAGGACACTGAAGCTTTCTTT. This gives the protein CAIRDRQDTEAFF.

This clonotype was seen only a few times. The rearrangement links TRBV6-1 to TRBJ1-2; 7 bases are shared with TRBD1. Germline V gives CDR1 MNHNS, CDR2 SASEGT. V lost 1 base and J lost 11; bases outside the gene matches: 16. The CDR3 runs to 16 residues. CDR3 DNA sequence: TGTGCCAGCAGTGAAGTAGCGGGGTTCAGGGACAGAGATTACACCTTC. The encoded protein is CASSEVAGFRDRDYTF.

Ten or more counts support this clonotype. This chain uses TRBV12-3 or TRBV12-4 with TRBJ2-7; 14 nucleotides agree with TRBD2. Unmatched junction bases numbered 9, after V lost 6 bases and J lost 5 bases. There are 16 residues in the CDR3. The CDR3 spells CASRGRLAGGLNEQYF. The CDR3 DNA follows: TGTGCCAGCAGGGGACGACTAGCGGGAGGGCTAAACGAGCAGTACTTC.

This chain uses TRBV4-1 with TRBJ2-1; 8 bases align to TRBD2. Germline-derived CDR1 and CDR2 are MGHRA and YSYEKL. The CDR3 consists of 17 residues. Unmatched junction bases numbered 8, after V lost 0 bases and J lost 4 bases. The CDR3 DNA follows: TGCGCCAGCAGCCAAGATCGGGGACTAGAGTATTACAATGAGCAGTTCTTC. Encoded protein: CASSQDRGLEYYNEQFF.

This clonotype was observed many times. V gene TRBV5-1 combines with J gene TRBJ2-3; TRBD2 aligns across 9 bases. Germline V CDR1 and CDR2: SGHRS, YFSETQ. The CDR3 contains 16 residues. J was trimmed by 2 bases and V by 6 bases; bases with no gene match: 10. The CDR3: CASTPLAGGTTDTQYF. CDR3 nucleotides: TGCGCCAGCACCCCCCTGGCGGGAGGGACCACAGATACGCAGTATTTT.

This clonotype has just one count. V is TRBV7-9 and J is TRBJ2-1; 12 bases align to TRBD2. J gave up 7 bases and V 5 bases, and 3 bases lay outside the gene matches. CDR1 and CDR2 (germline): SEHNR, FQNEAQ (reference sequence). The CDR3 has 14 amino acids. The DNA for the CDR3 is TGTGCCAGCAGCGCGACTAGCGGGAGTAATGAGCAGTTCTTC. It yields the protein CASSATSGSNEQFF. Based on the CDR3 plus reference TRBV7-9 and TRBJ2-1, the full variable domain is DTGVSQNPRHKITKRGQNVTFRCDPISEHNRLYWYRQTLGQGPEFLTYFQNEAQLEKSRLLSDRFSAERPKGSFSTLEIQRTEQGDSAMYLCASSATSGSNEQFFGPGTRLTVL.

In its sample, this clonotype was seen many times. The chain links TRBV6-1 to TRBJ1-1; 8 bases are shared with TRBD1. The CDR3 sequence is 15 residues long. The trim removed 6 bases at V and 3 bases at J, leaving 9 bases unmatched. Germline V CDR1 and CDR2: MNHNS, SASEGT. This CDR3 reads CASSFHRGGDTEAFF. The CDR3, as DNA: TGTGCCAGCAGCTTTCACAGGGGGGGGGACACTGAAGCTTTCTTT.

In its sample, this clonotype was seen many times. This chain joins TRBV28 and TRBJ2-7, with TRBD1 identical over 9 bases. V lost 5 bases, J lost 6 bases, and 8 bases stayed unmatched. Germline V CDR1 and CDR2: MDHEN, SYDVKM. The CDR3 runs to 14 residues. The CDR3 nucleotides read TGTGCCAGCAGTGGGACAGGGAGGGGGGTCGAGCAGTACTTC. Protein sequence: CASSGTGRGVEQYF.

There are many counts of this clonotype. This chain links TRBV12-5 with TRBJ2-6, with 9 bases identical to TRBD1. This CDR3 region has 22 residues. Germline CDR1 reads LGHNT; CDR2 reads FRNRAP. V trimming: 6 bases; J trimming: 0 bases; junction bases outside the gene matches: 21. CDR3 nucleotide sequence: TGTGCTAGTGGGTCTGGAATACAGGGGGCTGAAATCCTTAGCTCTGGGGCCAACGTCCTGACTTTC. It is translated as CASGSGIQGAEILSSGANVLTF.

The table lists this clonotype with a few counts. The chain is built from TRBV19 and TRBJ2-1; the match to TRBD2 covers 8 bases. V gave up 1 base and J gave up 0 bases; unmatched junction bases: 2. Germline CDR1 reads LNHDA; CDR2 reads SQIVND (reference sequence). The CDR3 is made up of 16 amino acids. The CDR3: CASSIVAGGSYNEQFF. CDR3 bases: TGTGCCAGTAGTATAGTGGCGGGAGGCTCCTACAATGAGCAGTTCTTC.

This clonotype was recorded at least ten times. The chain joins TRBV30 to TRBJ1-2, with TRBD1 matching over 7 bases. This CDR3 is built from 13 residues. Trimming at V came to 7 bases and at J to 4 bases, leaving 9 bases not matched to a gene. Germline V gene lookup returns CDR1 GTSNPN and CDR2 SVGIG (reference sequence). Here the CDR3 DNA reads TGTGCCTATACTCGACAGGGTGTCTATGGCTACACCTTC. This gives the protein CAYTRQGVYGYTF.

This clonotype came up many times. The V call is TRBV2, the J call TRBJ2-1, with 7 bases that match TRBD2. Germline assignment: CDR1 SNHLY and CDR2 FYNNEI. After removal of 1 base from V and 6 bases from J, the junction contained 9 bases not matched to a gene. This CDR3 has 16 residues. CDR3 nucleotides: TGTGCCAGCAGTGAAGTCCCCGCGGGAGCGATCAATGAGCAGTTCTTC. Translation: CASSEVPAGAINEQFF. The full variable domain, rest sourced from reference TRBV2 and TRBJ2-1, is EPEVTQTPSHQVTQMGQEVILRCVPISNHLYFYWYRQILGQKVEFLVSFYNNEISEKSEIFDDQFSVERPDGSNFTLKIRSTKLEDSAMYFCASSEVPAGAINEQFFGPGTRLTVL.

There are many counts of this clonotype. J is TRBJ1-5 and V is TRBV3-1; D is uncertain. The germline gives CDR1 LGHDT, CDR2 YNNKEL (reference sequence). This CDR3 region has 13 residues. V lost 4 bases and J 3 bases, leaving 7 bases between the germline ends. In nucleotides, the CDR3 is TGTGCCAGCAGCCCCACCAACAATCAGCCCCAGCATTTT. Amino acid sequence: CASSPTNNQPQHF.

This clonotype was detected a few times. This may come from a read error, since a much larger clone is one base off. V is TRBV28 and J is TRBJ2-5; 11 bases map to TRBD2. In germline, CDR1 is MDHEN, CDR2 SYDVKM. The CDR3 covers 15 residues. V was pared by 3 bases and J by 4 bases, with 4 bases of the junction left unmatched. CDR3 protein: CASSFSGRARETQYF. CDR3 DNA: TGTGCCAGCAGTTTTAGCGGGAGGGCGAGAGAGACCCAGTACTTC.

This clonotype was observed many times. The rearrangement links TRBV7-9 to TRBJ2-1; D is unclear. The V end was cut by 2 bases, the J end by 8 bases, with 13 bases between. Germline lookup yields CDR1 SEHNR and CDR2 FQNEAQ (reference sequence). CDR3 size: 14 residues. CDR3 sequence: CASSLSPAGDEQFF. For the CDR3, the DNA is TGTGCCAGCAGCTTATCCCCCGCTGGGGATGAGCAGTTCTTC.

This clonotype was counted ten times or more. CDR3 in amino acids: CAWDRGTEAFF. For the CDR3, the DNA is TGTGCCTGGGACCGCGGGACTGAAGCTTTCTTT. The chain has TRBV30 and TRBJ1-1; no firm D call. This CDR3 is built from 11 residues. Trimming took off 5 bases at V and 5 bases at J, with 9 bases between the two ends. Per the germline V gene, CDR1 is GTSNPN and CDR2 is SVGIG (reference sequence).

This clonotype was recorded at least ten times. V is TRBV27 and J is TRBJ1-1, with TRBD1 as a possible D gene (5 bases). This CDR3 has 15 residues. The V end was cut by 7 bases, the J end by 3 bases, with 18 bases between. Germline V CDR1 and CDR2: MNHEY, SMNVEV (reference sequence). CDR3 in DNA: TGTGCCAGCACCCCGTGGGGCCCGGCAGACACTGAAGCTTTCTTT. Translated: CASTPWGPADTEAFF.

The table lists this clonotype with many counts. V and J are TRBV5-6 and TRBJ1-6; the D gene is possibly TRBD1 (6 bases). This CDR3 is built from 17 residues. The germline V gene has CDR1 SGHDT and CDR2 YYEEEE. V was shortened by 0 bases and J by 3 bases, with 13 bases between the two germline ends. The CDR3 sequence: CASSLAVDSYYNSPLHF. The CDR3 bases are TGTGCCAGCAGCTTGGCCGTGGACAGCTACTATAATTCACCCCTCCACTTT.

This clonotype occurred a few times. The chain carries TRBV30 and TRBJ1-1, with TRBD1 matching 9 bases. Losses at the gene ends were 3 bases for V and 5 bases for J; bases not matched to a gene: 16. The CDR3 sequence is 17 residues long. CDR1 is GTSNPN, CDR2 SVGIG, per germline (reference sequence). The CDR3 protein is CAWREEESLDRGTEAFF. CDR3 nucleotides: TGTGCCTGGAGGGAAGAGGAAAGTCTTGACAGGGGGACTGAAGCTTTCTTT.

The J gene is TRBJ1-3, the V gene TRBV7-9, with no clear D. The V gene's germline CDR1 is SEHNR and CDR2 FQNEAQ (reference sequence). The germline V and J ends were trimmed by 6 bases and 0 bases, with 9 bases remaining between them. This CDR3 region has 14 residues. CDR3 in amino acids: CASRTAISGNTIYF. The CDR3 DNA follows: TGTGCCAGCAGGACGGCTATCTCTGGAAACACCATATATTTT.

This clonotype was recorded at least ten times. CDR3 residues: CASSLTYYGGRASTDTQYF. Written as DNA, the CDR3 is TGCGCCAGCAGCTTGACCTACTATGGCGGGAGAGCTAGCACAGATACGCAGTATTTT. This chain links TRBV5-1 with TRBJ2-3; 7 bases are a match to TRBD2. Trimming removed 1 base from V and 0 bases from J; junction bases left unmatched: 14. The CDR3 has 19 residues. The germline CDR1 and CDR2 sequences are SGHRS and YFSETQ.

Many counts were recorded for this clonotype. This rearrangement joins TRBV3-1 to TRBJ2-5; D ambiguous. From germline, CDR1 is LGHDT and CDR2 YNNKEL (reference sequence). The CDR3 is 14 amino acids. The V end was cut by 2 bases, the J end by 9 bases, with 16 bases between. The CDR3 region has the DNA TGTGCCAGCAGCCAACGCAATGAGAGGATCGCCCAGTACTTC. Residues: CASSQRNERIAQYF.

The table lists this clonotype with many counts. CDR3 region: CASSRQQFLAAYEQYF. The CDR3 coding sequence is TGTGCCAGCAGCCGCCAGCAGTTCCTCGCAGCCTACGAGCAGTACTTC. This chain links TRBV7-9 with TRBJ2-7; D gene unclear. Germline V gene data show CDR1 as SEHNR and CDR2 as FQNEAQ (reference sequence). The CDR3 runs to 16 residues. Trimming removed 5 bases at V and 2 bases at J, with 19 bases between.

This clonotype was counted ten times or more. One end of the junction does not line up with germline, which may come from a read error. This chain links TRBV10-3 with TRBJ2-3; 9 bases match TRBD2. Looked up from germline, CDR1 is ENHRY and CDR2 is SYGVKD. This CDR3 is built from 15 residues. The CDR3 sequence: CATSRDSGSTDTQYF. The DNA for the CDR3 is TGTGCCACCAGTCGGGATAGCGGGAGTACAGATACGCAGTATTTT.

This clonotype was observed many times. DNA for the CDR3: TGTGCCAGCTCACGGAGTTCTGATCCGGCTGAAGCTTTCTTT. Protein product: CASSRSSDPAEAFF. This chain links TRBV18 with TRBJ1-1; D is ambiguous. CDR3 length equals 14 residues. Germline V gene lookup returns CDR1 KGHSH and CDR2 LQKENI. V was shortened by 4 bases and J by 6 bases, with 15 bases between the two germline ends.

There are a few counts of this clonotype. The chain has TRBV7-6 and TRBJ2-7; weak D call: TRBD1 (6 bases). Germline V CDR1 and CDR2: SGHVS, FNYEAQ. V lost 4 bases, J lost 5 bases, and 12 bases lay in between. This CDR3 has 13 amino acids. In DNA, the CDR3 is TGTGCCAGCAGCTCCTGGGGGCGGAACGAGCAGTACTTC. Encoded protein: CASSSWGRNEQYF.

This clonotype was recorded many times. V is TRBV7-2 and J is TRBJ2-1, with 9 bases fitting TRBD1. Germline V gene sequence: CDR1 SGHTA, CDR2 FQGNSA. The CDR3 sequence is 15 residues long. With 6 bases clipped from V and 5 bases from J, the junction kept 8 bases outside the gene matches. The CDR3 region is CASRLGDRGNNEQFF. The CDR3 region has the DNA TGTGCCAGCAGACTGGGAGACAGGGGGAACAATGAGCAGTTCTTC.

This clonotype was observed a few times. This sequence joins TRBV2 and TRBJ2-2; D is possibly TRBD2 (6 bases). This CDR3 has 14 amino acids. Germline V gene sequence: CDR1 SNHLY, CDR2 FYNNEI. V gave up 7 bases and J gave up 2 bases, with 11 bases separating them. The CDR3 here is CASKGGTNTGELFF. The DNA for the CDR3 is TGTGCCAGCAAGGGAGGTACAAACACCGGGGAGCTGTTTTTT.